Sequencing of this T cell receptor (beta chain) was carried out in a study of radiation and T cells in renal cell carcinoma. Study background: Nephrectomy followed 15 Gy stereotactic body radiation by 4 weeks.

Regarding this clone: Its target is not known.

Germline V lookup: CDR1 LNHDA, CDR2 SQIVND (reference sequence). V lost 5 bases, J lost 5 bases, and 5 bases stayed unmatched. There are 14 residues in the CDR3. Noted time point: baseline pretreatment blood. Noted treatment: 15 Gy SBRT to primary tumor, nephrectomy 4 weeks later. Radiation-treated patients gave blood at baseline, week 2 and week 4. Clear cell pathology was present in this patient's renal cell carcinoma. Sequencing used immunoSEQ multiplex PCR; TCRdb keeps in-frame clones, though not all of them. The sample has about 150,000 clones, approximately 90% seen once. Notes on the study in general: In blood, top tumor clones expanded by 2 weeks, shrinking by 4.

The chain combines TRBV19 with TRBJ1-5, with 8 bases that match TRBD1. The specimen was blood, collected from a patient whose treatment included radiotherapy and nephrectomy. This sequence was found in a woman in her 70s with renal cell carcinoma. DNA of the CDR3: TGTGCCAGTAGTGGACAGGGATCCCATCAGCCCCAGCATTTT. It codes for CASSGQGSHQPQHF.